One and the same sample provided the 24 T cell receptor beta chains below, sequenced in a study of cytomegalovirus exposure and HLA in healthy donors. The PCR ran on 60 Vbeta and 13 Jbeta primers. TCRdb's table, derived via immunoSEQ multiplex PCR, lists solely in-frame clones and lacks some. The sample carries 140,000 to 150,000 clones, around 70% recorded once. The specimen sequenced was PBMCs. The source is a woman in her sixties in good health and CMV-seropositive.

J is TRBJ2-1 and V is TRBV7-9, with D perhaps matching TRBD2 (6 bases). From germline, CDR1 is SEHNR and CDR2 FQNEAQ (reference sequence). This CDR3 has 14 residues. The V end lost 1 base, the J end lost 9 bases, and 13 bases lay between the germline ends. The CDR3 DNA follows: TGTGCCAGCAGCTTAGAGACGGGAGTAGTTGAGCAGTTCTTC. It translates to CASSLETGVVEQFF.

The chain couples TRBV18 to TRBJ1-1, with a weak D call TRBD1 (5 bases). The CDR3 has 14 amino acids. V was clipped by 0 bases and J by 5 bases, with 10 bases between them. Germline CDR1 reads KGHSH; CDR2 reads LQKENI. The CDR3 region is CASSPPGGGTEAFF. The CDR3 region has the DNA TGTGCCAGCTCACCACCGGGGGGGGGTACTGAAGCTTTCTTT.

This chain links TRBV9 with TRBJ2-2; D perhaps matches TRBD1 (5 bases). CDR3 length: 14 residues. Trimming cost V 4 bases and J 7 bases, with 14 bases left between them. Looked up from germline, CDR1 is SGDLS and CDR2 is YYNGEE. The CDR3 loop reads CASSINRGIGELFF. CDR3 in DNA: TGTGCCAGCAGCATTAATAGGGGTATCGGGGAGCTGTTTTTT.

The chain uses TRBV11-2 and TRBJ1-4, with D possibly matching TRBD1 (6 bases). Germline lookup yields CDR1 SGHAT and CDR2 FQNNGV. This CDR3 is 14 amino acids long. Trimming shortened V by 5 bases and J by 9 bases, and 16 bases separated the two germline ends. CDR3 region: CASSQDRTGQKLFF. The CDR3 DNA reads TGTGCCAGCAGCCAGGACCGAACAGGGCAAAAACTGTTTTTT.

CDR3 loop: CASSSRVFSYEQYF. CDR3 nucleotide sequence: TGTGCCAGCAGCTCCCGGGTCTTCTCCTACGAGCAGTACTTC. V gene TRBV13 combines with J gene TRBJ2-7; D uncertain. The CDR3 consists of 14 residues. CDR1 is PRHDT, CDR2 FYEKMQ, per germline (reference sequence). Deletions cut 4 bases from V and 0 bases from J, with 10 bases between.

This clone has a handful of counts. The V call is TRBV19, the J call TRBJ1-5; D is perhaps TRBD1 (5 bases). V lost 7 bases and J lost 0, with 7 bases in between. The CDR3 is 13 amino acids. Looked up from germline, CDR1 is LNHDA and CDR2 is SQIVND (reference sequence). The CDR3 loop reads CASKGISNQPQHF. The DNA of the CDR3 is TGTGCCAGTAAGGGGATTAGCAATCAGCCCCAGCATTTT.

V is TRBV27 and J is TRBJ1-2; the D gene is possibly TRBD1 (6 bases). The CDR3 loop spans 17 amino acids. V was clipped by 4 bases and J by 5 bases, with 23 bases between them. CDR1 is MNHEY and CDR2 is SMNVEV in the germline V gene (reference sequence). The CDR3, as DNA: TGTGCCAGCAGTTGGGGAACCACAGGGAATTCTCCGTATGGCTACACCTTC. Its protein is CASSWGTTGNSPYGYTF.

The chain joins TRBV7-9 to TRBJ1-1, with 7 nucleotides matching TRBD1. The germline V gene encodes CDR1 SEHNR and CDR2 FQNEAQ (reference sequence). This CDR3 spans 15 amino acids. Losses at the gene ends were 0 bases for V and 7 bases for J; bases not matched to a gene: 8. CDR3 bases: TGTGCCAGCAGCTTAGCGTTAGGGGGCAGGAGTGAAGCTTTCTTT. Amino acids: CASSLALGGRSEAFF.

This clone was seen only a few times. CDR3 DNA sequence: TGTGCCAGCAGCTTAGATGAGATGAGAGGCACTGAAGCTTTCTTT. The encoded protein is CASSLDEMRGTEAFF. The chain recombines TRBV11-2 with TRBJ1-1, with unresolved D. The CDR3 is 15 residues long. With 0 bases removed from V and 4 bases from J, the gap between germline ends came to 12 bases. CDR1 SGHAT and CDR2 FQNNGV come from the germline V gene.

This clone was picked up a small number of times. The rearrangement uses TRBV7-9 and TRBJ2-7; unclear D gene. This CDR3 comprises 13 residues. Germline CDR1 and CDR2: SEHNR and FQNEAQ (reference sequence). Between the trimmed V and J ends, which lost 4 bases and 3 bases, there was a span of 10 bases. The CDR3 bases are TGTGCCAGCAGCTCACGAACTGGCTACGAGCAGTACTTC. This translates into CASSSRTGYEQYF.

The CDR3 loop reads CSVEDLREGYNEQFF. The CDR3 DNA reads as TGCAGCGTTGAAGATCTCCGGGAGGGGTACAATGAGCAGTTCTTC. This sequence joins TRBV29-1 and TRBJ2-1, with 8 positions matching TRBD2. The V gene end was trimmed by 0 bases and the J gene end by 4 bases; junction bases not matched to a gene: 5. The CDR3 extends over 15 amino acids. The V gene's germline CDR1 is SQVTM and CDR2 ANQGSEA.

As concerns this clone: The missing conserved phenylalanine or tryptophan at the end of this CDR3 makes a read error likely. The limits of the CDR3 on the DNA are not certain, so only TCRdb's listed CDR3 is given. Here the CDR3 reads CASSSTPDRTEIEC. The rearrangement uses TRBV6-5 and TRBJ1-1; TRBD1, the table's D call, was not compared with the DNA. The CDR3 region is 14 residues in length, termini included. CDR1 and CDR2 (germline): MNHEY, SVGAGI.

The rearrangement uses TRBV5-1 and TRBJ2-6; 8 positions agree with TRBD2. Germline V gene data show CDR1 as SGHRS and CDR2 as YFSETQ. Trimming took 5 bases from V and 0 from J; bases not matched to a gene: 7. The CDR3 length is 17 residues. The CDR3 protein is CASRGAGGHSGANVLTF. The CDR3 DNA is TGCGCCAGCAGGGGCGCGGGAGGCCACTCTGGGGCCAACGTCCTGACTTTC.

This rearrangement joins TRBV6-5 to TRBJ2-3; no reliable D call. Trimming cost V 4 bases and J 3 bases, with 17 bases left between them. CDR1 is MNHEY and CDR2 is SVGAGI in the germline V gene. The CDR3 spans 16 residues. The CDR3 loop is CASSSSSSRKTDTQYF. As DNA, the CDR3 is TGTGCCAGCAGTTCCTCAAGCTCGCGGAAGACAGATACGCAGTATTTT.

V usage is TRBV28 and J usage is TRBJ1-2; 8 bases line up with TRBD1. Germline V gene data show CDR1 as MDHEN and CDR2 as SYDVKM. The CDR3 length is 12 residues. Unmatched junction bases numbered 6, after V lost 7 bases and J lost 8 bases. The CDR3 DNA follows: TGTGCCAGCACTACAGGGGGATACGGCTACACCTTC. Translation gives CASTTGGYGYTF.

The count of this clone is one. The rearrangement links TRBV11-2 to TRBJ2-2; TRBD2 might be the D (7 bases). Germline CDR1 and CDR2: SGHAT and FQNNGV. Trimming took 8 bases from V and 5 from J, leaving 15 bases between them. CDR3 length: 14 amino acids. As DNA, the CDR3 is TGTGCCAGCGGACAAAGGGGGGGGACCGGGGAGCTGTTTTTT. Translation gives CASGQRGGTGELFF.

A word on this clone: Germline and junction disagree at one end, which may indicate a read error. The chain recombines TRBV2 with TRBJ2-7; TRBD1 matches at 9 bases. Germline CDR1 reads SNHLY; CDR2 reads FYNNEI. This CDR3 spans 13 amino acids. CDR3 loop: CASREDRGYEQYF. As DNA, the CDR3 is TGTGCCAGCAGAGAAGACAGGGGGTACGAGCAGTACTTC.

Only one count was recorded for this clone. V usage is TRBV5-1 and J usage is TRBJ1-1; 8 bases are shared with TRBD1. This CDR3 spans 13 amino acids. V shed 4 bases and J 5 bases; nucleotides not matched to a gene: 4. The germline gives CDR1 SGHRS, CDR2 YFSETQ. The CDR3 loop is CASSGQGGTEAFF. CDR3 DNA sequence: TGCGCCAGCAGCGGACAGGGAGGAACTGAAGCTTTCTTT.

The chain uses TRBV6-5 and TRBJ1-2, with D possibly matching TRBD1 (5 bases). Trimming cost V 0 bases and J 2 bases, with 13 bases left between them. The CDR3 has 16 residues. The germline V gene encodes CDR1 MNHEY and CDR2 SVGAGI. The chain's CDR3 is CASSYSGRVRNYGYTF. In nucleotides, the CDR3 is TGTGCCAGCAGTTACTCTGGCAGGGTCAGGAACTATGGCTACACCTTC.

This clone has more than one count but fewer than ten. The chain has TRBV5-1 and TRBJ2-2, with D possibly TRBD1 on 5 matching bases. The CDR3 length is 15 residues. Deletions cut 0 bases from V and 5 bases from J, with 11 bases between. Germline CDR1 reads SGHRS; CDR2 reads YFSETQ. Here the CDR3 reads CASSLDAGMTGELFF. The CDR3 coding sequence is TGCGCCAGCAGCTTGGATGCAGGGATGACCGGGGAGCTGTTTTTT.

The chain joins TRBV5-1 to TRBJ2-5; 7 nucleotides agree with TRBD1. CDR1 is SGHRS and CDR2 is YFSETQ in the germline V gene. The V gene end was trimmed by 4 bases and the J gene end by 1 base; junction bases not matched to a gene: 4. The CDR3 is 14 residues long. CDR3 sequence reads: CASSPRDSQETQYF. The CDR3 coding sequence is TGCGCCAGCAGCCCCCGGGACAGCCAAGAGACCCAGTACTTC.

The J gene is TRBJ2-7, the V gene TRBV30, with a weak D call TRBD2 (5 bases). Trimming shortened V by 2 bases and J by 9 bases, and 17 bases separated the two germline ends. Germline V gene data show CDR1 as GTSNPN and CDR2 as SVGIG (reference sequence). The CDR3 spans 13 residues. The CDR3 spells CAWSRPPGKGQYF. The CDR3 nucleotides are TGTGCCTGGAGTAGGCCCCCCGGGAAGGGGCAGTACTTC. The whole variable domain, filled in from reference TRBV30 and TRBJ2-7, reads SQTIHQWPATLVQPVGSPLSLECTVEGTSNPNLYWYRQAAGRGLQLLFYSVGIGQISSEVPQNLSASRPQDRQFILSSKKLLLSDSGFYLCAWSRPPGKGQYFGPGTRLTVT.

In regard to this clone: The sample holds other DNA sequences that translate to the same CDR3. The chain recombines TRBV27 with TRBJ1-1; 7 bases match TRBD1. V gave up 4 bases and J gave up 5 bases; unmatched junction bases: 1. The germline gives CDR1 MNHEY, CDR2 SMNVEV (reference sequence). The CDR3 is made up of 12 amino acids. Here the CDR3 DNA reads TGTGCCAGCAGTTCAGGGGGTACTGAAGCTTTCTTT. This codes for CASSSGGTEAFF.

This clone was picked up a small number of times. This sequence joins TRBV6-1 and TRBJ2-2, with 8 bases identical to TRBD2. CDR3 length equals 18 residues. Per germline, CDR1 MNHNS and CDR2 SASEGT. J lost 6 bases, V lost 0 bases, and 12 bases had no gene match. This CDR3 reads CASSEAAGSGRRSGELFF. The CDR3 nucleotides are TGTGCCAGCAGTGAAGCCGCTGGGAGCGGGAGAAGGTCCGGGGAGCTGTTTTTT.